The entry below gives a single T cell receptor (beta chain) sequence along with its context. The antigen this receptor binds is unknown. Sequencing ends 3 residues short of the CDR3 end; the germline J gene provides the rest. Every participant had a single incident cervical HPV16 infection, and women with prevalent HPV16 infections were excluded. Cervical HPV DNA was detected by MY09/MY11 PCR and genotyped by dot-blot hybridization. About 15 mL of heparinized blood were centrifuged, and the buffy coat was aliquoted, frozen at -30°C, then stored at -80°C. Genomic DNA was extracted from buffy coat specimens using QIAGEN kits. TCR beta CDR3 regions were amplified by multiplex PCR from an average of about 1,300 ng genomic DNA per sample using the immunoSEQ assay. The assay corrected primer bias using a complete synthetic TCR repertoire to establish an amplification baseline. The amplicons were sequenced on the Illumina platform. In the original analysis: Sequences were error-corrected by clustering with frequency ratios and a modified nearest-neighbor algorithm, then analyzed in the immunoSEQ Analyzer with IMGT gene definitions. At each rarefaction depth, TCR richness and evenness were averaged over 20 rarefaction repeats, and samples with fewer sequences than the depth were excluded. Wilcoxon rank sum tests with FDR correction were used to compare relative abundances of V, D and J genes between the groups. An intraclass correlation of around 96% for TCR richness and an average of 76.4% across 65 to 70 gene segments were obtained from the blinded duplicates. Not all clones reach the TCRdb copy of this immuneACCESS table, which keeps in-frame sequences only. Checked studies attribute under half of the gap to unresolved V genes and leave the rest unexplained. V and J calls and clone size are given by that table; D and trimming were obtained from the DNA. Per the sample table, the count is roughly 30,000 clones. The ten largest clones take up around a sixth of the sample.

This record belongs to a study of T cells in women clearing cervical HPV infection (dated by TCRdb to the late 2010s). Looking at the study overall: The cases were around 23 women with histologically confirmed HPV16-related CIN3 or worse, and 2 of those women had invasive cancers. An exploratory proof-of-principle case-control study, nested within the Guanacaste HPV Natural History Study in Costa Rica, was conducted to compare TCR repertoires across cervical HPV16 outcomes. Blood from cases was drawn at the visit where the lesion was first identified, while blood from controls was drawn once the infection was no longer detected. The approximately 23 controls were women who cleared a single incident HPV16 infection within 12 months without developing precancer or cancer. Cases and controls were matched on year of sample collection and on age within five years. Among cases, blood sampling came a median of roughly 150 days after lesion detection, with an interquartile range of about 80 to 220 days. Cases had a median age of around 32 years compared with 38 to 40 for controls, and baseline characteristics showed no significant differences between the groups. The parent cohort enrolled about 10,000 women aged 18 or older in Guanacaste, Costa Rica, in about 1992 to 1995 and followed the women for less than eight years. Since HLA typing was available for only a few women, HLA type could not be ruled out as a confounder. Quality controls consisted of five blinded duplicates per group, for a total of 60 or so samples made up of roughly 50 participants and roughly 10 replicates.

General conclusions and limits of the study: Random forest classifiers that combined richness and V gene abundances separated cases from controls with an estimated AUC of 0.8 to 0.85. TRBV6-7 relative abundance was lower in cases than in controls (about 0.099% versus 0.17%; Bonferroni P = 0.0008). Whether associations preceded infection or resulted from infection could not be shown with the cross-sectional design, and effector/memory subsets and HPV-specific T cells were not isolated. Because T-cell numbers per sample were unknown, differences in richness could reflect varying T-cell content rather than repertoire biology. TCR repertoire richness was significantly higher in CIN3+ cases than in controls across sequencing depths, while evenness did not differ.

The junction shows trimming of 4 bases on V and 0 bases on J, plus 6 bases between the germline ends. There are 13 amino acids in the CDR3, from cysteine to phenylalanine inclusive. Sequencing covers 30 bases of the CDR3, shown here with the frame starting at base 1. The germline V gene (reference sequence) provides CDR1 SEHNR and CDR2 FQNEAQ. Sample: blood buffy coat. The TCR was taken from a woman aged 18 to 75 with a cervical HPV16 infection that either progressed to CIN3+ or cleared (not recorded which). The chain is assembled from TRBV7-9 and TRBJ1-1; the D gene lacks a confident call. Incomplete CDR3 DNA: TGTGCCAGCAGCTCTCACTTGAACACTGAA. Its translation reads: CASSSHLNTE. The full CDR3 sequence reads CASSSHLNTEAFF.